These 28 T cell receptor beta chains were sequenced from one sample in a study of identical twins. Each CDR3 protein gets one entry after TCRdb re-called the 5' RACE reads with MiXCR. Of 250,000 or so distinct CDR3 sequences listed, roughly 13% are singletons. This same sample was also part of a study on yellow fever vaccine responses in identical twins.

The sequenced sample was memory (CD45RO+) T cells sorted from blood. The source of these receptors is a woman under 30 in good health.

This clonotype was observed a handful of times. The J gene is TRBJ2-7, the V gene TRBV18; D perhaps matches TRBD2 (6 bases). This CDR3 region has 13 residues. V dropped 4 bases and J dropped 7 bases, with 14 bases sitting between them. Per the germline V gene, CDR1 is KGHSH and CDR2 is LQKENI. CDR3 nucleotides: TGTGCCAGCTCACGAGGGACTCCTGAGGAGCAGTACTTC. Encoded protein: CASSRGTPEEQYF.

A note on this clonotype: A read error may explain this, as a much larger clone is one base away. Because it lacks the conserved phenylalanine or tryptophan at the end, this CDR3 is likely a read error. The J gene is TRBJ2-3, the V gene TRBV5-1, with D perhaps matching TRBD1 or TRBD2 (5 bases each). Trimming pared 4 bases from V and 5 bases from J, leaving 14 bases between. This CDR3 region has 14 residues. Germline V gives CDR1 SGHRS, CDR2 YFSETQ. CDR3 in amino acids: CASSLFGGRDTQYY. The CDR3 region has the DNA TGCGCCAGCAGCCTGTTTGGGGGACGAGATACGCAGTATTAT.

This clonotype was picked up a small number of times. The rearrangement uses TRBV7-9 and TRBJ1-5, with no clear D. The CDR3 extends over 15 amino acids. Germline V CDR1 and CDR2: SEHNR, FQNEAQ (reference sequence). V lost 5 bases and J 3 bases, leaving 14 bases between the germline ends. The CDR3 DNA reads TGTGCCAGCAGCGCAGGCGCGACACACAATCAGCCCCAGCATTTT. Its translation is CASSAGATHNQPQHF.

The CDR3 protein is CASSQGTGPQHF. For the CDR3, the DNA is TGTGCCAGCAGCCAAGGGACTGGGCCCCAGCATTTT. V usage is TRBV4-2 and J usage is TRBJ1-5; D is unclear. Germline CDR1 LGHNA, CDR2 YNFKEQ. V shed 1 base and J shed 9 bases, with 7 bases lying between them. The CDR3 length is 12 residues.

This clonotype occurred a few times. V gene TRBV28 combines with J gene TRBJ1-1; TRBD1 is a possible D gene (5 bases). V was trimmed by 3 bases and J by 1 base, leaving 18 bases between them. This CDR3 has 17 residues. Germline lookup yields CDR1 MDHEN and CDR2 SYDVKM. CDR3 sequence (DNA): TGTGCCAGCAGTTTGTGGGGCGTGGTGGACAAGAACACTGAAGCTTTCTTT. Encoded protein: CASSLWGVVDKNTEAFF.

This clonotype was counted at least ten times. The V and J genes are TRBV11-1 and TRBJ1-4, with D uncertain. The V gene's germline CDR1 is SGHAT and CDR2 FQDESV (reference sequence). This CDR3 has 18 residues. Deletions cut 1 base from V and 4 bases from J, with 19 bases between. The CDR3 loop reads CASSLVTRGLSFNEKLFF. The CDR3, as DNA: TGTGCCAGCAGCTTAGTTACACGAGGACTGTCCTTTAATGAAAAACTGTTTTTT.

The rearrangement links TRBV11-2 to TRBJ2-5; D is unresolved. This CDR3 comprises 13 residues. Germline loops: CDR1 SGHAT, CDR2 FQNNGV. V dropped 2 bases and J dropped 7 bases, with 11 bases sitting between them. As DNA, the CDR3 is TGTGCCAGCAGCTTACCCCATGGACCGACCCAGTACTTC. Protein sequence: CASSLPHGPTQYF.

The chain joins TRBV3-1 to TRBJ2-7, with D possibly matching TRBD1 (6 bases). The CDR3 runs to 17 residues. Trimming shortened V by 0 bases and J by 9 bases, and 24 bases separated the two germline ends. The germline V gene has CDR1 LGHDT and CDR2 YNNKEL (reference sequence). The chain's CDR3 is CASSQDCGPDSLTTQYF. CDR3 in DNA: TGTGCCAGCAGCCAAGACTGCGGTCCGGACAGCCTTACGACGCAGTACTTC.

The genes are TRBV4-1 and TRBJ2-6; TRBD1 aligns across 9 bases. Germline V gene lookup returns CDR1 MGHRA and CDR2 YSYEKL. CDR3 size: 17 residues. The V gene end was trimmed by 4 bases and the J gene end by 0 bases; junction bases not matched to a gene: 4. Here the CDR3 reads CASSLGTGNSGANVLTF. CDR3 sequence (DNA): TGCGCCAGCAGCCTCGGGACAGGGAACTCTGGGGCCAACGTCCTGACTTTC.

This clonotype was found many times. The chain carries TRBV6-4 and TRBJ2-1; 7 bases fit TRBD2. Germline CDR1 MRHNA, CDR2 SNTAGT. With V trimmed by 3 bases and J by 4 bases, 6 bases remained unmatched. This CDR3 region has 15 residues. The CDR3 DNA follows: TGTGCCAGCAGTGATGGCGGGGGATCTTACAATGAGCAGTTCTTC. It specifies CASSDGGGSYNEQFF.

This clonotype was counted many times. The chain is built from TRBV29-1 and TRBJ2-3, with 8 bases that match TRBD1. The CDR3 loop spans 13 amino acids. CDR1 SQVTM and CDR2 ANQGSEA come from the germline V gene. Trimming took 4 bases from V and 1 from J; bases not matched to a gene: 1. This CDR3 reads CSVATGGTDTQYF. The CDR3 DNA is TGCAGCGTTGCGACAGGGGGCACAGATACGCAGTATTTT.

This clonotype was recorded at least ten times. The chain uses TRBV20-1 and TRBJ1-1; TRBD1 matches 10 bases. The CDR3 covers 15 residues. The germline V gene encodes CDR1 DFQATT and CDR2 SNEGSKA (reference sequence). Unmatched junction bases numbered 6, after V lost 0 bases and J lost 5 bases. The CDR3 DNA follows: TGCAGTGCTAGAGATCAGGACAGGGGGGATACTGAAGCTTTCTTT. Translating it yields CSARDQDRGDTEAFF.

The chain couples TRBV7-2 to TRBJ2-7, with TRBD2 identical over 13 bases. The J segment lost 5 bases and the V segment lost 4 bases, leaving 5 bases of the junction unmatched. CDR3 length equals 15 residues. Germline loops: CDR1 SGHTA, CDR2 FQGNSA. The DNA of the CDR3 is TGTGCCAGCAGCTCCTGGACTAGCGGGAGCGACGAGCAGTACTTC. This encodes CASSSWTSGSDEQYF.

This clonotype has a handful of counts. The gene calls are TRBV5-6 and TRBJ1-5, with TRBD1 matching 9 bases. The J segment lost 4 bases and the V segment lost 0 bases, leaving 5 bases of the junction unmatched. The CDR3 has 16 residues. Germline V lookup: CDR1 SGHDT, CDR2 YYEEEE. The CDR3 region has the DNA TGTGCCAGCAGCTTGGCCGGGACAGGGCAGAATCAGCCCCAGCATTTT. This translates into CASSLAGTGQNQPQHF.

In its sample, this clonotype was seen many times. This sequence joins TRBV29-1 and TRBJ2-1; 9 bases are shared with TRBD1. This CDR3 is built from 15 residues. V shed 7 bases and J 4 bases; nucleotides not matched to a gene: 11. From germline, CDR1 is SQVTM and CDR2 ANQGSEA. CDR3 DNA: TGCAGCGGGGTTAGGGGGACAGGGTTATACAATGAGCAGTTCTTC. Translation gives CSGVRGTGLYNEQFF.

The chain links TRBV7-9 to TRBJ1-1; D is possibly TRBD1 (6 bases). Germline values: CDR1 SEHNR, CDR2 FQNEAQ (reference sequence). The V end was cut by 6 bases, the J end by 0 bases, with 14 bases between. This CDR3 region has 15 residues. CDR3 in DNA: TGTGCCAGCAGGCTCCGGGACACTGTGAACACTGAAGCTTTCTTT. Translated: CASRLRDTVNTEAFF.

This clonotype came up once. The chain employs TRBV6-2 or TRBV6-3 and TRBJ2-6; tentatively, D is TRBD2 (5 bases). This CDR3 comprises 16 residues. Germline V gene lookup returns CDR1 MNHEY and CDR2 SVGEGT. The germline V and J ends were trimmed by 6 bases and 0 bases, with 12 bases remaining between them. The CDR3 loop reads CASSPGISSGANVLTF. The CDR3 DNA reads TGTGCCAGCAGCCCGGGGATTAGCTCTGGGGCCAACGTCCTGACTTTC.

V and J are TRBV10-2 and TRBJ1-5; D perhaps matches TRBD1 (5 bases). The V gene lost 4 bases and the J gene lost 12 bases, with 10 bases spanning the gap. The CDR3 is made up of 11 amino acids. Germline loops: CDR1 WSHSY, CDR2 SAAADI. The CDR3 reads CASSVGGDQHF. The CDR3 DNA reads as TGCGCCAGCAGTGTAGGAGGGGACCAGCATTTT.

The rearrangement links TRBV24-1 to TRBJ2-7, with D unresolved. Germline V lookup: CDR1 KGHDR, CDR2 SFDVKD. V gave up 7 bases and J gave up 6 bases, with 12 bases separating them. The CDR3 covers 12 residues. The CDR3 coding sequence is TGTGCCACCAGACGAGCTCCCCGCGAGCAGTACTTC. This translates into CATRRAPREQYF.

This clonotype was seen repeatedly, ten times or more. CDR3 amino acids: CSAGRGGLYTEAFF. In DNA, the CDR3 is TGCAGTGCTGGGCGAGGGGGCTTATACACTGAAGCTTTCTTT. The chain joins TRBV20-1 to TRBJ1-1, with 7 bases lining up with TRBD1. The junction had 9 bases not matched to a gene; V was cut back by 5 bases and J by 3 bases. This CDR3 is built from 14 residues. Germline V gives CDR1 DFQATT, CDR2 SNEGSKA (reference sequence).

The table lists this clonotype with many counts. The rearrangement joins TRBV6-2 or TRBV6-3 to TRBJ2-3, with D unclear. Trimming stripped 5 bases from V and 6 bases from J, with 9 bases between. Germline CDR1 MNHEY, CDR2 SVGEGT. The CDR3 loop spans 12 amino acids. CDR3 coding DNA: TGTGCCAGCAGTCCAAGTGGGGATACGCAGTATTTT. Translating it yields CASSPSGDTQYF.

CDR3 amino acids: CSVGSGQGYEQYF. As DNA, the CDR3 is TGCAGCGTTGGGTCCGGACAGGGCTACGAGCAGTACTTC. This rearrangement joins TRBV29-1 to TRBJ2-7, with TRBD1 identical over 8 bases. V trimming: 4 bases; J trimming: 3 bases; junction bases outside the gene matches: 5. CDR1 and CDR2 (germline): SQVTM, ANQGSEA. The CDR3 has 13 amino acids.

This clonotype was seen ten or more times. The CDR3 region has the DNA TGTGCCACCAGTGATTTTGCGGAAGGGACCCAGTACTTC. This encodes CATSDFAEGTQYF. The rearrangement links TRBV24-1 to TRBJ2-5; unclear D gene. Between the trimmed V and J ends, which lost 1 base and 7 bases, there was a span of 9 bases. Germline CDR1 reads KGHDR; CDR2 reads SFDVKD. The CDR3 has 13 amino acids.

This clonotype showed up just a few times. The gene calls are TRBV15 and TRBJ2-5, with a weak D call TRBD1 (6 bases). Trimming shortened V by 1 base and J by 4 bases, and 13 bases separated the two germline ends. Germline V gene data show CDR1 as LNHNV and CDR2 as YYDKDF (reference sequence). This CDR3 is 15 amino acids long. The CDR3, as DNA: TGTGCCACCAGCAGAGGCCGACAGGCCCGAGAGACCCAGTACTTC. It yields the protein CATSRGRQARETQYF. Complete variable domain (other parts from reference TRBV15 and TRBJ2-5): DAMVIQNPRYQVTQFGKPVTLSCSQTLNHNVMYWYQQKSSQAPKLLFHYYDKDFNNEADTPDNFQSRRPNTSFCFLDIRSPGLGDTAMYLCATSRGRQARETQYFGPGTRLLVL.

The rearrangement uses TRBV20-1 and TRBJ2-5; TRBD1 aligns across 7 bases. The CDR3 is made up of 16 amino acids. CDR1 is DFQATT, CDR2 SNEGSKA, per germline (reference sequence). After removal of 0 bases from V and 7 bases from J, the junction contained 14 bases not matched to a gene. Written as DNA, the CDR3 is TGCAGTGCTAGAGATTTTAGGGACAGCGCCTCGGGGACCCAGTACTTC. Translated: CSARDFRDSASGTQYF.

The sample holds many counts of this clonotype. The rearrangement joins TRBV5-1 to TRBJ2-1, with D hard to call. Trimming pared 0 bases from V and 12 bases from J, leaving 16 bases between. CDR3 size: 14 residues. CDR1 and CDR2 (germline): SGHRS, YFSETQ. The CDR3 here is CASSLDGAGVGQFF. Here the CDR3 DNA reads TGCGCCAGCAGCTTGGATGGTGCCGGAGTGGGGCAGTTCTTC.

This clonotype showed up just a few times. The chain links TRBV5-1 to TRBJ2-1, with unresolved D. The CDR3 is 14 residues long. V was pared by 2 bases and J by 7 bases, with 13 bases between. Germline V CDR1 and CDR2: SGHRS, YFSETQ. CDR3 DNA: TGCGCCAGCAGCTTCGGGTTAGATAGAAATGAGCAGTTCTTC. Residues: CASSFGLDRNEQFF. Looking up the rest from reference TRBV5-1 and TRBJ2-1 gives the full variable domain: KAGVTQTPRYLIKTRGQQVTLSCSPISGHRSVSWYQQTPGQGLQFLFEYFSETQRNKGNFPGRFSGRQFSNSRSEMNVSTLELGDSALYLCASSFGLDRNEQFFGPGTRLTVL.

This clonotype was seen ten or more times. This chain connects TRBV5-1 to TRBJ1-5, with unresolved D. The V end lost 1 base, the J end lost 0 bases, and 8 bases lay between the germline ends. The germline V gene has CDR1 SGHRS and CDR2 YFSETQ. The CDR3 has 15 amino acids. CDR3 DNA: TGCGCCAGCAGCTTGTTGCCCGATAGCAATCAGCCCCAGCATTTT. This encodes CASSLLPDSNQPQHF.